This T cell receptor (beta chain) emerged from a study of cytomegalovirus exposure and HLA in healthy donors. Study results and limitations: Associated with cytomegalovirus, according to the listing, were 164 TCR beta chains. Clonal expansion was found to be greater in HLA-associated TCR beta chains than in equally common others in a later analysis. In presence/absence analyses, roughly uniform sequencing depth across donors was assumed.

About this clone: Its antigen is as yet unknown.

With 3 bases removed from V and 8 bases from J, the gap between germline ends came to 13 bases. Looked up from germline, CDR1 is KGHSH and CDR2 is LQKENI. The CDR3 contains 13 residues. Researchers ran the PCR with 60 Vbeta and 13 Jbeta primers. The method was immunoSEQ multiplex PCR; TCRdb's version includes in-frame clones alone and lacks a portion of them. This table holds around 140,000 clones, around 80% found once. The sequenced sample was PBMCs. V usage is TRBV18 and J usage is TRBJ1-2; D perhaps matches TRBD1 (5 bases). The TCR comes from a man aged 35-49 years in good health and CMV-seronegative. The chain's CDR3 is CASSPSQGDGYTF. The CDR3 nucleotides are TGTGCCAGCTCACCCTCCCAGGGTGACGGCTACACCTTC.